What follows is one TCR beta chain and its context. Its antigen is unidentified. This record belongs to a study of cytomegalovirus exposure and HLA in healthy donors. Findings and limits, study-wide: Productive status was seen about 87% or about 30% of the time for most TCR beta V segments in an earlier analysis.

The PCR employed 60 Vbeta primers together with 13 Jbeta primers. The repertoire was sequenced with immunoSEQ multiplex PCR; TCRdb's copy has only in-frame clones and lacks some. The sample includes about 190,000 clones, roughly four fifths seen only once; the top ten take roughly 3.2%. The germline gives CDR1 MNHNS, CDR2 SASEGT. The CDR3 is 16 amino acids. Trimming took 4 bases from V and 5 from J; bases not matched to a gene: 5. This TCR was sampled from a middle-aged man in good health and CMV-seropositive. The chain uses TRBV6-1 and TRBJ2-3; 14 nucleotides line up with TRBD2. The sample consisted of PBMCs. CDR3 DNA: TGTGCCAGCAGTGCGACTAGCGGGGGGGCGGTAGATACGCAGTATTTT. Its translation: CASSATSGGAVDTQYF.